What follows describes a single T cell receptor (beta chain). Its antigen is not known. This specimen comes from a study of cytomegalovirus exposure and HLA in healthy donors. Study observations and caveats: The study listed under 200 cytomegalovirus-associated TCR beta chains. Analyzed later, association rates of TCRs varied across HLA loci, with DRB1 most and HLA-C fewest.

Vbeta (60) and Jbeta (13) primers were used in the PCR. Data came from immunoSEQ multiplex PCR; TCRdb stores just in-frame clones and leaves some out. This table has about 150,000 clones, roughly 75% appearing once. This CDR3 has 13 amino acids. The germline gives CDR1 GTSNPN, CDR2 SVGIG (reference sequence). V was pared by 3 bases and J by 2 bases, with 3 bases of the junction left unmatched. The sequencing sample was made of PBMCs. The origin of this receptor is a man younger than 30 in good health and CMV-seropositive. The V call is TRBV30, the J call TRBJ2-7, with TRBD1 matching 8 bases. Here the CDR3 DNA reads TGTGCCTGGAGCGGACAGGGAACCTACGAGCAGTACTTC. Protein sequence: CAWSGQGTYEQYF. The full variable domain, rest sourced from reference TRBV30 and TRBJ2-7, is SQTIHQWPATLVQPVGSPLSLECTVEGTSNPNLYWYRQAAGRGLQLLFYSVGIGQISSEVPQNLSASRPQDRQFILSSKKLLLSDSGFYLCAWSGQGTYEQYFGPGTRLTVT.